This T cell receptor beta chain was profiled in a study of neurological immune-mediated disorders. Specified time point: technical triplicate 2. The unsorted libraries were made from 2 million PBMCs kept at -80 C. The cDNA came from 5'RACE with 10-nucleotide random UMIs. TCRdb fed the 5' RACE reads into MiXCR, producing one record per CDR3 protein. This table holds under 70,000 distinct CDR3 sequences, under 30% found once. This clonotype was picked up many times. This CDR3 has 16 residues. Trimming took 7 bases from V and 9 from J, leaving 25 bases between them. The rearrangement uses TRBV12-3 or TRBV12-4 and TRBJ2-1, with a possible D match to TRBD2 (6 bases). The sequence was collected from a man aged 55 to 70 with HTLV-1-associated myelopathy (HAM/TSP). Material for sequencing was PBMCs. CDR3 coding DNA: TGTGCCAGCAAGCTCGGCGGGGCCCTTTTGGGGAGTGAGCAGTTCTTC. Amino acid sequence: CASKLGGALLGSEQFF.